This TCR beta chain appears in the sequencing data of a study of shared clonotypes between healthy human individuals. Generated by immunoSEQ multiplex PCR, the TCRdb table keeps only in-frame clones and is missing some. The profile shows about 120,000 clones, around two thirds of them singletons. The source is a woman in her twenties or thirties in good health. Sequenced input: memory CD8+ T cells sorted from blood. Specified subset: CD45RO+ cells pooled with CCR7-negative TemRA cells.

The CDR3 sequence: CSVEGVHRVAYNEQFF. CDR3 in DNA: TGCAGCGTTGAAGGAGTCCACAGGGTCGCCTACAATGAGCAGTTCTTC. The V gene is TRBV29-1, the J gene TRBJ2-1, with D tentatively TRBD1 (6 bases). Germline V gives CDR1 SQVTM, CDR2 ANQGSEA. This CDR3 is built from 16 residues. The V gene lost 1 base and the J gene lost 2 bases, with 15 bases spanning the gap.